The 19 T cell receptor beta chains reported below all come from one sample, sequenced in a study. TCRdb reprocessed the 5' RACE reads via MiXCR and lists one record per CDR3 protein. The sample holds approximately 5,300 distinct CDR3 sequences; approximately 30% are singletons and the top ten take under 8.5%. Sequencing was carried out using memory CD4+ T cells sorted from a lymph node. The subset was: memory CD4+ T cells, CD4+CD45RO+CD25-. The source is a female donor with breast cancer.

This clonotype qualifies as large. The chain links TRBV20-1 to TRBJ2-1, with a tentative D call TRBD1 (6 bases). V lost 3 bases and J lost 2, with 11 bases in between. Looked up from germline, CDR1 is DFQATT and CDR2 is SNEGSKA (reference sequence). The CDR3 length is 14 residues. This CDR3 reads CSASRGFTYNEQFF. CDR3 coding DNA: TGCAGTGCTAGTAGGGGGTTTACCTACAATGAGCAGTTCTTC.

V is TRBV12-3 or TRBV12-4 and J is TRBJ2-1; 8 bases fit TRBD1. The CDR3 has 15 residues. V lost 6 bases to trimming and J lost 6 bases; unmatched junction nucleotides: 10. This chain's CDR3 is CASSWTGSFGNEQFF. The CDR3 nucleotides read TGTGCCAGCAGCTGGACAGGGAGTTTCGGCAATGAGCAGTTCTTC.

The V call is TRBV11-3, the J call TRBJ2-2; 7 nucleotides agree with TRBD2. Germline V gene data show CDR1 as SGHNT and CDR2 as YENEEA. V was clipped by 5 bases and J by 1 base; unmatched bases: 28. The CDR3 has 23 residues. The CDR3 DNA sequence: TGTGCCAGCAGCCCCGCCTTTTCCTCGGGGGGTTGGGCTGTTACTTGGAACACCGGGGAGCTGTTTTTT. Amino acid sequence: CASSPAFSSGGWAVTWNTGELFF.

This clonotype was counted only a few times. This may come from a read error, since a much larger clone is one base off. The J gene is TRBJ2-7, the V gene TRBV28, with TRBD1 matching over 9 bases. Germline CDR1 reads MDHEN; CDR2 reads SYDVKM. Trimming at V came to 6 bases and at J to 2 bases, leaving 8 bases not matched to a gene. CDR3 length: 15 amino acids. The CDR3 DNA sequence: TGTGCCAGCAGGACCGGGACAGGGCGAACCTACGAGCAGTACTTC. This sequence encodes CASRTGTGRTYEQYF.

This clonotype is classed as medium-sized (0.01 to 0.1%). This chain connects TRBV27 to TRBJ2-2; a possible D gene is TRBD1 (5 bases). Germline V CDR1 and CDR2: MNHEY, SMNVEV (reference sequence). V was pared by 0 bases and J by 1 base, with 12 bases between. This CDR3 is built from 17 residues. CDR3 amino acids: CASSLSRRQMNTGELFF. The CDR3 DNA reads TGTGCCAGCAGTTTATCCCGAAGACAGATGAACACCGGGGAGCTGTTTTTT.

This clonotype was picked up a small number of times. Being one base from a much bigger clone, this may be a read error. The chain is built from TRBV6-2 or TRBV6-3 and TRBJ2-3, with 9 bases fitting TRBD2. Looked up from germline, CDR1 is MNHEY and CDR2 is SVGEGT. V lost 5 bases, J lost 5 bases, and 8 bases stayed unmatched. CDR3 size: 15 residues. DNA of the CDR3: TGTGCCAGCAGTCCACCCGAGACTAGCGGAGATACGCAGTATTTT. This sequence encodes CASSPPETSGDTQYF.

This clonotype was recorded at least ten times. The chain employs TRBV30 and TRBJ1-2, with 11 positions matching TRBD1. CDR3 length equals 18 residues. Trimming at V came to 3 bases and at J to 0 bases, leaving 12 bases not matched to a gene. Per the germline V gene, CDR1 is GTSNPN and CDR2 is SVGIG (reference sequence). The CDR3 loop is CAWSRIRTGGLSNYGYTF. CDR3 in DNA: TGTGCCTGGAGCCGTATAAGGACAGGGGGCTTATCTAACTATGGCTACACCTTC.

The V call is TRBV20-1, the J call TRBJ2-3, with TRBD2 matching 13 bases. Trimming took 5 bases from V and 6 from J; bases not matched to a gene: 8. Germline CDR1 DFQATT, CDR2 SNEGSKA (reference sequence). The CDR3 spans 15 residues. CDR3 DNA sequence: TGCAGTGCTGAAGGACTAGCGGGAGTATCGGATACGCAGTATTTT. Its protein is CSAEGLAGVSDTQYF.

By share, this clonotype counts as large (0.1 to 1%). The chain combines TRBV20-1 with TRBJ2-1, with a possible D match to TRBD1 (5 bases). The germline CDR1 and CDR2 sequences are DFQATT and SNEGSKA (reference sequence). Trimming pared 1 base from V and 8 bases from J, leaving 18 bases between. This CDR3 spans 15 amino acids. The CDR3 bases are TGCAGTGCTAGAGGTGAAGGGGCAGGTAGGGATGAGCAGTTCTTC. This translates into CSARGEGAGRDEQFF.

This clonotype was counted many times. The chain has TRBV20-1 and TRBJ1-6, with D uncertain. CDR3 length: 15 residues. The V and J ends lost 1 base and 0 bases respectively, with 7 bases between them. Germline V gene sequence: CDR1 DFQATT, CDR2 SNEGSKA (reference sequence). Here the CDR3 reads CSARARSSYNSPLHF. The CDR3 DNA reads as TGCAGTGCTAGAGCTCGCAGCTCCTATAATTCACCCCTCCACTTT.

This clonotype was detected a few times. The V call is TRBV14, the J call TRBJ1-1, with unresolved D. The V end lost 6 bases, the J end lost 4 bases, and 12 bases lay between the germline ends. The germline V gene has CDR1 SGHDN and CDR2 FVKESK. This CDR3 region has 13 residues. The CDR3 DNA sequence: TGTGCCAGCAGAAAGACGGGCGTCACTGAAGCTTTCTTT. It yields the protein CASRKTGVTEAFF.

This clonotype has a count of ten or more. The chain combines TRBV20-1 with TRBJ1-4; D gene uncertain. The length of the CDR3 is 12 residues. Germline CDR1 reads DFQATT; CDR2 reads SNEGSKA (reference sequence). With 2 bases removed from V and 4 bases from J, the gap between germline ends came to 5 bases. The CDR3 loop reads CSARKNNEKLFF. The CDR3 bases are TGCAGTGCTAGAAAGAATAATGAAAAACTGTTTTTT.

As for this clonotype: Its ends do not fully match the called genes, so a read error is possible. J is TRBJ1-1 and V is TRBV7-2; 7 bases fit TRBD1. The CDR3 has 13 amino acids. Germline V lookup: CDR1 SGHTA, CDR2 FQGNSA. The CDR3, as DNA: TGTGCCAGCAGCGACAGGGTGAACACTGATGCTCTCTTT. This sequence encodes CASSDRVNTDALF.

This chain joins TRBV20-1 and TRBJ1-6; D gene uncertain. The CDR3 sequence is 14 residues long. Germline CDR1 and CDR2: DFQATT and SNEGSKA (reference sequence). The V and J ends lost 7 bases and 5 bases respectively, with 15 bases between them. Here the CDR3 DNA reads TGCAGTGTCCGTTCGGGAGCTGATAATTCACCCCTCCACTTT. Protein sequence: CSVRSGADNSPLHF.

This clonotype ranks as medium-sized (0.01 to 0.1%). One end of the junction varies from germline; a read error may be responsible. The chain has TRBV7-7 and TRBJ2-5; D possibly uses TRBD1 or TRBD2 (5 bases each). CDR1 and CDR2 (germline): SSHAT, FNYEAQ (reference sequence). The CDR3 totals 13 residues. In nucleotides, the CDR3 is TGTGCTAGCAGCTCGGGACCCGATGAGACCCAGTACTTC. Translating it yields CASSSGPDETQYF.

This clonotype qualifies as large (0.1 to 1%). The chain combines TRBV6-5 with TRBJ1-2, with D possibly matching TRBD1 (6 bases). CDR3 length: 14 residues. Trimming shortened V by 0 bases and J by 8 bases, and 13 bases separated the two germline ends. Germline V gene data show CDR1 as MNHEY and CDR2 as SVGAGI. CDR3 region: CASSYSRPGDGYTF. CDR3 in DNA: TGTGCCAGCAGTTACTCGAGGCCAGGGGACGGCTACACCTTC.

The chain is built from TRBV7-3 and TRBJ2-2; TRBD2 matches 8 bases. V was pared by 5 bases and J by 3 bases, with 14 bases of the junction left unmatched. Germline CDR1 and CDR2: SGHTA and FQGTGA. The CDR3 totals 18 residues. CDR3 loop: CASSPMRGVGSDTGELFF. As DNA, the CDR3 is TGTGCCAGCAGCCCGATGCGGGGGGTTGGATCGGACACCGGGGAGCTGTTTTTT. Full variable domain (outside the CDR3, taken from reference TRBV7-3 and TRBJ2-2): GAGVSQTPSNKVTEKGKYVELRCDPISGHTALYWYRQSLGQGPEFLIYFQGTGAADDSGLPNDRFFAVRPEGSVSTLKIQRTERGDSAVYLCASSPMRGVGSDTGELFFGEGSRLTVL.

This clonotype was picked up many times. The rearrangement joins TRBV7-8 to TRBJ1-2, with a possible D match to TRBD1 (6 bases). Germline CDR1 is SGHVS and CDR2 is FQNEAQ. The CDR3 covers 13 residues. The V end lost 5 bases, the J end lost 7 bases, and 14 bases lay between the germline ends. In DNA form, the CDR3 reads TGTGCCAGCAGCCAACAGGGCTCGGGTGGCTACACCTTC. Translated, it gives CASSQQGSGGYTF.

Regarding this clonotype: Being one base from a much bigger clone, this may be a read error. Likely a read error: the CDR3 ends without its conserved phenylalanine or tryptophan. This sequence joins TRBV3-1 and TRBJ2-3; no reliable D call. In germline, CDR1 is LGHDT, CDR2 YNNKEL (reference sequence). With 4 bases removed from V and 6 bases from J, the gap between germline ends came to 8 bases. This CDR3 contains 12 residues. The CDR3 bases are TGTGCCAGCAGCCCGGAAGCGGATACGCAGTATTAT. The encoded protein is CASSPEADTQYY.